This entry lists 23 T cell receptor beta chains sequenced from one sample in a study of Graves' ophthalmopathy and Graves' hyperthyroidism. The study amplified TCR beta CDR3 regions using RNA transcripts. The workflow started with a first-round RT-PCR run with HTBI primers and then moved on to a second-round multiplex PCR. Each CDR3 protein gets one entry after TCRdb re-called the multiplex PCR reads with MiXCR. The sample holds around 26,000 distinct CDR3 sequences, roughly 50% seen once. Sequences were obtained from peripheral blood. Receptors were obtained from an adult woman with stable Graves' hyperthyroidism.

Of note for this clonotype: The junction departs from the called germline gene at one end, perhaps through a read error. The V and J genes are TRBV6-4 and TRBJ2-1, with 15 positions matching TRBD2. Germline lookup yields CDR1 MRHNA and CDR2 SNTAGT. The CDR3 spans 16 residues. CDR3 protein: CASGGLAGGSYKEQFF. The CDR3 DNA reads TGTGCCAGCGGTGGACTAGCGGGAGGGTCCTACAAGGAGCAGTTCTTC.

In regard to this clonotype: No conserved phenylalanine or tryptophan ends this CDR3, so it is likely a read error. The V gene is TRBV12-3 or TRBV12-4, the J gene TRBJ1-1; D is possibly TRBD1 (5 bases). This CDR3 region has 14 residues. This CDR3 is CASSQARTNTKAFL. The CDR3 DNA follows: TGTGCCAGCAGTCAAGCGAGGACAAACACTAAAGCTTTCTTG.

By share of the sample, this clonotype is medium-sized. CDR3 sequence (DNA): TGTGCCAGCAGCCCCGGGGCCGCCTACGAGCAGTACTTC. It codes for CASSPGAAYEQYF. The genes are TRBV14 and TRBJ2-7; tentatively, D is TRBD1 or TRBD2 (5 bases each). The V end was cut by 4 bases, the J end by 2 bases, with 9 bases between. In germline, CDR1 is SGHDN, CDR2 FVKESK. This CDR3 is 13 amino acids long. The variable domain in full, completed from reference TRBV14 and TRBJ2-7, reads EAGVTQFPSHSVIEKGQTVTLRCDPISGHDNLYWYRRVMGKEIKFLLHFVKESKQDESGMPNNRFLAERTGGTYSTLKVQPAELEDSGVYFCASSPGAAYEQYFGPGTRLTVT.

V and J are TRBV5-1 and TRBJ2-2; 9 bases match TRBD2. The CDR3 has 14 amino acids. Looked up from germline, CDR1 is SGHRS and CDR2 is YFSETQ. J was trimmed by 7 bases and V by 4 bases; bases with no gene match: 5. DNA of the CDR3: TGCGCCAGCAGCCCGCTAGCGGGGCGCGGGGAGCTGTTTTTT. Protein: CASSPLAGRGELFF.

The chain links TRBV19 to TRBJ1-1; tentatively, D is TRBD1 (6 bases). The V gene's germline CDR1 is LNHDA and CDR2 SQIVND (reference sequence). Trimming stripped 2 bases from V and 8 bases from J, with 15 bases between. CDR3 length: 14 amino acids. The CDR3 bases are TGTGCCAGTAGTATAACCCAGGGGAGCACCGAAGCTTTCTTT. Protein: CASSITQGSTEAFF.

The gene calls are TRBV7-9 and TRBJ1-2; D not resolved. The CDR3 runs 9 residues. V was clipped by 11 bases and J by 6 bases, with 7 bases between them. The germline V gene has CDR1 SEHNR and CDR2 FQNEAQ (reference sequence). This chain's CDR3 is CAPGDGYTF. CDR3 nucleotides: TGTGCCCCTGGGGATGGCTACACCTTC.

By share of the sample, this clonotype is medium-sized. V usage is TRBV20-1 and J usage is TRBJ1-5; TRBD1 might be the D (6 bases). The CDR3 spans 15 residues. CDR1 and CDR2 from the germline V gene are DFQATT and SNEGSKA (reference sequence). V gave up 4 bases and J gave up 0 bases, with 13 bases separating them. The DNA for the CDR3 is TGCAGTGCTACCTTGACAGGACCTAGCAATCAGCCCCAGCATTTT. Amino acid sequence: CSATLTGPSNQPQHF.

This chain links TRBV9 with TRBJ1-1, with D hard to call. The CDR3 loop spans 15 amino acids. Trimming stripped 4 bases from V and 4 bases from J, with 17 bases between. The germline V gene encodes CDR1 SGDLS and CDR2 YYNGEE. The CDR3: CASSSRTSGITEAFF. Here the CDR3 DNA reads TGTGCCAGCAGCTCAAGAACTAGCGGGATCACTGAAGCTTTCTTT. Complete variable domain (other parts from reference TRBV9 and TRBJ1-1): DSGVTQTPKHLITATGQRVTLRCSPRSGDLSVYWYQQSLDQGLQFLIQYYNGEERAKGNILERFSAQQFPDLHSELNLSSLELGDSALYFCASSSRTSGITEAFFGQGTRLTVV.

V gene TRBV29-1 combines with J gene TRBJ1-5; weak D call: TRBD1 (5 bases). The CDR3 runs to 12 residues. Germline V gene sequence: CDR1 SQVTM, CDR2 ANQGSEA. The CDR3, as DNA: TGCAGGGGACGCCAGGGTAATCAGCCCCAGCATTTT. Amino acid sequence: CRGRQGNQPQHF.

By sample share, this clonotype is medium-sized (0.01 to 0.1%). CDR3 DNA: TGTGCCAGTCGCGACGGACAGTCTAATGAAAAACTGTTTTTT. Translated, it gives CASRDGQSNEKLFF. The chain combines TRBV19 with TRBJ1-4, with D possibly matching TRBD1 (6 bases). Germline loops: CDR1 LNHDA, CDR2 SQIVND (reference sequence). With 8 bases removed from V and 3 bases from J, the gap between germline ends came to 13 bases. The length of the CDR3 is 14 residues.

With respect to this clonotype: This may be a read error: a much more frequent sequence differs by one nucleotide. This chain links TRBV7-8 with TRBJ2-2; no reliable D call. Trimming shortened V by 5 bases and J by 4 bases, and 17 bases separated the two germline ends. The CDR3 has 16 residues. Germline assignment: CDR1 SGHVS and CDR2 FQNEAQ. CDR3 amino acids: CASSLFTSSTTGELFF. For the CDR3, the DNA is TGTGCCAGCAGCCTATTTACGTCTTCGACCACCGGGGAGCTGTTTTTT.

The chain's CDR3 is CSAMLMSGRSSYEQYF. CDR3 nucleotides: TGCAGCGCAATGCTTATGAGCGGGAGAAGCTCCTACGAGCAGTACTTC. The chain couples TRBV29-1 to TRBJ2-7, with TRBD2 identical over 8 bases. From germline, CDR1 is SQVTM and CDR2 ANQGSEA. V lost 7 bases to trimming and J lost 0 bases; unmatched junction nucleotides: 14. The CDR3 covers 16 residues.

The chain employs TRBV7-3 and TRBJ2-2; TRBD2 matches 8 bases. The J segment lost 4 bases and the V segment lost 0 bases, leaving 1 base of the junction unmatched. The CDR3 length is 15 residues. Per the germline V gene, CDR1 is SGHTA and CDR2 is FQGTGA. CDR3 in amino acids: CASSLTSGATGELFF. The CDR3 DNA is TGTGCCAGCAGCTTAACTAGCGGGGCCACCGGGGAGCTGTTTTTT.

This clonotype was picked up one time. The V call is TRBV19, the J call TRBJ2-5; 9 bases match TRBD2. This CDR3 is built from 17 residues. V shed 4 bases and J 5 bases; nucleotides not matched to a gene: 14. CDR1 is LNHDA, CDR2 SQIVND, per germline (reference sequence). The CDR3 nucleotides are TGTGCCAGTAGTACAAGAGGTAGCGGGAGTACTTCCGAGACCCAGTACTTC. Its protein is CASSTRGSGSTSETQYF.

The rearrangement uses TRBV9 and TRBJ2-7; D is perhaps TRBD2 (6 bases). CDR1 is SGDLS and CDR2 is YYNGEE in the germline V gene. The CDR3 is 13 amino acids. V gave up 3 bases and J gave up 7 bases, with 14 bases separating them. The CDR3, as DNA: TGTGCCAGCAGCGGTGGAGGGGCGGGGGAGCAGTACTTC. It translates to CASSGGGAGEQYF.

The chain is built from TRBV7-2 and TRBJ2-3, with a possible D match to TRBD2 (5 bases). In germline, CDR1 is SGHTA, CDR2 FQGNSA. The CDR3 totals 15 residues. Deletions cut 1 base from V and 1 base from J, with 9 bases between. CDR3 in DNA: TGTGCCAGCAGCTTAGAGCGGTGGGGCACAGATACGCAGTATTTT. Its translation: CASSLERWGTDTQYF.

By share, this clonotype ranks as medium-sized. The chain links TRBV5-1 to TRBJ2-7; D is undetermined. Trimming pared 5 bases from V and 2 bases from J, leaving 8 bases between. This CDR3 spans 12 amino acids. CDR1 is SGHRS, CDR2 YFSETQ, per germline. CDR3 bases: TGCGCCAGCAGTTCCGGTGCCTACGAGCAGTACTTC. Amino acid sequence: CASSSGAYEQYF. The variable domain in full, completed from reference TRBV5-1 and TRBJ2-7, reads KAGVTQTPRYLIKTRGQQVTLSCSPISGHRSVSWYQQTPGQGLQFLFEYFSETQRNKGNFPGRFSGRQFSNSRSEMNVSTLELGDSALYLCASSSGAYEQYFGPGTRLTVT.

This clonotype has just one count. The rearrangement links TRBV20-1 to TRBJ2-7, with TRBD2 identical over 10 bases. The CDR3 covers 12 residues. Germline lookup yields CDR1 DFQATT and CDR2 SNEGSKA (reference sequence). Trimming at V came to 6 bases and at J to 9 bases, leaving 8 bases not matched to a gene. The CDR3 region is CSALAGAPGQYF. The DNA of the CDR3 is TGCAGTGCGCTAGCGGGAGCCCCGGGGCAGTACTTC.

V usage is TRBV11-2 and J usage is TRBJ1-1, with D possibly matching TRBD1 (5 bases). CDR3 size: 16 residues. Germline-derived CDR1 and CDR2 are SGHAT and FQNNGV. V was trimmed by 6 bases and J by 6 bases, leaving 23 bases between them. CDR3 in amino acids: CASSRPGARLWAEAFF. CDR3 DNA sequence: TGTGCCAGCAGTCGCCCTGGGGCTCGCCTATGGGCTGAAGCTTTCTTT.

As concerns this clonotype: A read error may produce the germline difference seen at one junction end. The chain links TRBV9 to TRBJ2-2, with D possibly TRBD2 on 5 matching bases. Germline V gene lookup returns CDR1 SGDLS and CDR2 YYNGEE. The CDR3 runs to 12 residues. The chain's CDR3 is CANSVNTGELFF. DNA of the CDR3: TGTGCCAACAGCGTGAACACCGGGGAGCTGTTCTTC. The variable domain in full, with the rest retrieved from reference TRBV9 and TRBJ2-2, is DSGVTQTPKHLITATGQRVTLRCSPRSGDLSVYWYQQSLDQGLQFLIQYYNGEERAKGNILERFSAQQFPDLHSELNLSSLELGDSALYFCANSVNTGELFFGEGSRLTVL.

By its share, this clonotype is medium-sized. The CDR3 loop reads CATSLAGVIETQYF. The DNA of the CDR3 is TGTGCCACCAGCTTAGCGGGAGTCATAGAGACCCAGTACTTC. This sequence joins TRBV24-1 and TRBJ2-5; TRBD2 matches 9 bases. CDR3 length: 14 amino acids. Germline assignment: CDR1 KGHDR and CDR2 SFDVKD. The junction had 6 bases not matched to a gene; V was cut back by 7 bases and J by 4 bases.

The genes are TRBV9 and TRBJ2-6, with no clear D. The germline V gene has CDR1 SGDLS and CDR2 YYNGEE. V lost 4 bases and J 4 bases, leaving 9 bases between the germline ends. This CDR3 region has 14 residues. CDR3 nucleotides: TGTGCCAGCAGCATCACTCTGGGGGCCAACGTCCTGACTTTC. This sequence encodes CASSITLGANVLTF. Supplemented by reference TRBV9 and TRBJ2-6, the full variable domain reads DSGVTQTPKHLITATGQRVTLRCSPRSGDLSVYWYQQSLDQGLQFLIQYYNGEERAKGNILERFSAQQFPDLHSELNLSSLELGDSALYFCASSITLGANVLTFGAGSRLTVL.

The rearrangement links TRBV6-2 or TRBV6-3 to TRBJ2-7; D unclear. This CDR3 is 13 amino acids long. Per the germline V gene, CDR1 is MNHEY and CDR2 is SVGEGT. The V gene lost 0 bases and the J gene lost 5 bases, with 8 bases spanning the gap. CDR3 in amino acids: CASSYSLRNEQYF. The CDR3 DNA is TGTGCCAGCAGTTACTCGTTACGGAACGAGCAGTACTTC.